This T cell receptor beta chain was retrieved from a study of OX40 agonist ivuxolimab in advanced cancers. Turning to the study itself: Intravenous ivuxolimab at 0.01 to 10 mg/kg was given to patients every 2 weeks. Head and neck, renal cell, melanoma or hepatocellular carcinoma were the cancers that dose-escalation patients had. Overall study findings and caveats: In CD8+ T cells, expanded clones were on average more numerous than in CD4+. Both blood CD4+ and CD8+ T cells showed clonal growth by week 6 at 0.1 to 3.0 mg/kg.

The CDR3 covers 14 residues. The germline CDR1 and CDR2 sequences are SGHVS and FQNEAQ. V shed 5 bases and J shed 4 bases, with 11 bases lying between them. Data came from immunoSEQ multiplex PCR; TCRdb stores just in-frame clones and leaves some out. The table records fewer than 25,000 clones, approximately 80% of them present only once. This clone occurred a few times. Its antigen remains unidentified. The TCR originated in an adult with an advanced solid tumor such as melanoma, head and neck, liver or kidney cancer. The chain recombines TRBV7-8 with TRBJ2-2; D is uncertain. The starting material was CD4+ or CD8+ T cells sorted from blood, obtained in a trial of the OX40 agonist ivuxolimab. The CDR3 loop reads CASSISPSTGELFF. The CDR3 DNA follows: TGTGCCAGCAGCATATCGCCGAGCACCGGGGAGCTGTTTTTT. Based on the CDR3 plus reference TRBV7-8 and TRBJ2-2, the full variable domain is GAGVSQSPRYKVAKRGQDVALRCDPISGHVSLFWYQQALGQGPEFLTYFQNEAQLDKSGLPSDRFFAERPEGSVSTLKIQRTQQEDSAVYLCASSISPSTGELFFGEGSRLTVL.